This TCR beta chain was profiled in a study of T cell changes during pregnancy in multiple sclerosis. The CDR3 runs to 15 residues. CDR1 MNHNS and CDR2 SASEGT come from the germline V gene. V was pared by 6 bases and J by 2 bases, with 6 bases of the junction left unmatched. This table comes from immunoSEQ multiplex PCR, and its TCRdb copy is limited to in-frame clones, with some not included. The top ten clones hold more than 0.8% of a sample with tens of thousands of clones, 85% to 95% of them seen once. The V and J genes are TRBV6-1 and TRBJ2-7; 11 bases line up with TRBD2. The source is a female donor with multiple sclerosis, enrolled in a pregnancy study. Sequenced material: peripheral blood, taken in the first trimester of pregnancy. This chain's CDR3 is CASRFEGLAAYEQYF. CDR3 DNA sequence: TGTGCCAGCAGGTTCGAGGGACTAGCGGCCTACGAGCAGTACTTC.